This is a list of T cell receptor beta chains from one sample in a study of identical twins. TCRdb independently ran MiXCR on the 5' RACE reads; one entry per CDR3 protein. Of hundreds of thousands of distinct CDR3 sequences listed, 20% to 25% are singletons. The same sample was also used in a study of T cells expressing NK-cell markers.

Sequencing was done on a sample of CD4+ T cells sorted from blood. Receptors originate from a young woman in good health. Both conserved end residues are part of each CDR3. The D gene is left open where the match is weak. A row's size may be missing; if present it is once, few, many or a size class.

v_call	d_call	clone_size	j_call	cdr3_aa	cdr3_nt
TRBV5-1	-	-	TRBJ2-3	CASSLDGTSDTQYF	TGCGCCAGCAGCTTGGACGGCACCTCAGATACGCAGTATTTT
TRBV11-3	TRBD2	-	TRBJ2-1	CASSLDGKRDRGNEQFF	TGTGCCAGCAGCTTAGATGGGAAGCGGGATCGAGGCAATGAGCAGTTCTTC
TRBV7-3	TRBD2	few	TRBJ2-6	CASSLRGGTSGANVLTF	TGTGCCAGCAGCTTAAGGGGGGGGACCTCTGGGGCCAACGTCCTGACTTTC
TRBV6-1	-	few	TRBJ2-1	CASRGAGRGEQFF	TGTGCCAGCCGGGGGGCAGGGCGGGGTGAGCAGTTCTTC
TRBV5-6	TRBD1	-	TRBJ2-5	CASRSYRGVEETQYF	TGTGCCAGCAGGTCTTACAGGGGGGTAGAAGAGACCCAGTACTTC
TRBV20-1	-	many	TRBJ2-3	CSAGGRATDTQYF	TGCAGTGCTGGGGGACGAGCCACAGATACGCAGTATTTT
TRBV20-1	TRBD2	-	TRBJ2-1	CSASSAAGGPVDEQFF	TGCAGTGCTAGCTCCGCAGCGGGGGGGCCGGTTGATGAGCAGTTCTTC
TRBV29-1	TRBD2	many	TRBJ2-1	CSVAVLAIEQFF	TGCAGCGTTGCAGTACTAGCGATTGAGCAGTTCTTC
TRBV19	TRBD1	-	TRBJ1-2	CASSTNPRGLGWYDGYTF	TGTGCCAGTAGTACCAACCCCAGGGGGCTGGGGTGGTACGATGGCTACACCTTC
TRBV20-1	-	few	TRBJ1-2	CSARGQAVYGYTF	TGCAGTGCTAGGGGCCAGGCGGTCTATGGCTACACCTTC
TRBV10-3	-	-	TRBJ2-1	CAISESIGFNEQFF	TGTGCCATCAGTGAGTCTATAGGCTTCAATGAGCAGTTCTTC
TRBV7-9	TRBD2	few	TRBJ2-7	CASSPHSGGVYEQYF	TGTGCCAGCAGCCCCCATAGCGGGGGGGTCTACGAGCAGTACTTC
TRBV11-2	-	-	TRBJ1-3	CASSYPKGGARQVSGNTIYF	TGTGCCAGCAGTTACCCAAAAGGGGGGGCCCGTCAAGTCTCTGGAAACACCATATATTTT
TRBV11-2	-	few	TRBJ2-4	CASSPGQLLAKNIQYF	TGTGCCAGCAGCCCCGGACAGTTACTAGCCAAAAACATTCAGTACTTC
TRBV6-6	-	many	TRBJ1-1	CASSYGGNTEAFF	TGTGCCAGCAGTTACGGGGGGAACACTGAAGCTTTCTTT
TRBV6-5	-	once	TRBJ1-2	CASRSFTYGYTF	TGTGCCAGCAGGTCTTTTACCTATGGCTACACCTTC
TRBV11-2	TRBD1	few	TRBJ1-5	CASSLGFWGEGAQEAQHF	TGTGCCAGCAGCTTAGGTTTTTGGGGCGAGGGGGCCCAGGAAGCCCAGCATTTT
TRBV5-1	TRBD1	-	TRBJ2-7	CASSTDRDPYEQYF	TGCGCCAGCAGCACGGACAGGGACCCCTACGAGCAGTACTTC
TRBV5-1	-	few	TRBJ1-5	CASRPEGYDNQPQHF	TGCGCCAGCCGGCCCGAGGGGTACGACAATCAGCCCCAGCATTTT
TRBV18	-	-	TRBJ2-1	CASSPRGSGGTGNEQFF	TGTGCCAGCTCACCACGCGGGTCTGGAGGGACCGGAAATGAGCAGTTCTTC
TRBV4-1	-	few	TRBJ2-1	CASSQVLFSYNEQFF	TGCGCCAGCAGCCAAGTTTTGTTCTCCTACAATGAGCAGTTCTTC
TRBV24-1	-	-	TRBJ2-3	CATSLESTDTQYF	TGTGCCACCAGCCTGGAGTCTACGGATACGCAGTATTTT
TRBV5-1	-	many	TRBJ2-2	CASSHVTSLNTGELFF	TGCGCCAGCAGCCACGTTACTAGCTTAAACACCGGGGAGCTGTTTTTT
TRBV20-1	-	few	TRBJ2-5	CSARGGGETQYF	TGCAGTGCCAGGGGAGGTGGCGAGACCCAGTACTTC
TRBV9	-	-	TRBJ2-5	CASSVAPTDQETQYF	TGTGCCAGCAGCGTAGCCCCCACAGACCAAGAGACCCAGTACTTC
TRBV20-1	-	-	TRBJ2-1	CSANLVYNEQFF	TGCAGTGCCAATCTGGTATACAATGAGCAGTTCTTC
TRBV12-5	-	-	TRBJ2-1	CASGLTESSYNEQFF	TGTGCTAGTGGTTTGACAGAGAGCTCCTACAATGAGCAGTTCTTC
TRBV5-5	-	few	TRBJ2-2	CASSSGPGTGELFF	TGTGCCAGCAGCTCTGGCCCGGGCACCGGGGAGCTGTTTTTT
TRBV7-8	TRBD2	-	TRBJ2-3	CASRPRLKRLAGGPDTQYF	TGTGCCAGCAGACCGAGGCTCAAAAGACTAGCGGGGGGTCCAGATACGCAGTATTTT
TRBV6-1	TRBD2	-	TRBJ2-1	CASSRGGAVSYNEQFF	TGTGCCAGCAGCCGCGGGGGGGCGGTATCCTACAATGAGCAGTTCTTC
TRBV5-1	-	-	TRBJ1-1	CASSPEVGASGTEAFF	TGCGCCAGCAGCCCGGAGGTGGGCGCCTCTGGCACTGAAGCTTTCTTT
TRBV20-1	-	many	TRBJ1-2	CSASLANYGYTF	TGCAGTGCTAGCCTTGCAAACTATGGCTACACCTTC
TRBV10-3	TRBD2	-	TRBJ2-1	CAMGLAGTKQFF	TGTGCCATGGGACTAGCGGGGACTAAGCAGTTCTTC
TRBV7-2	-	-	TRBJ2-5	CASSSGSRTQYF	TGTGCCAGCAGCTCCGGTAGCCGGACCCAGTACTTC
TRBV15	TRBD1	-	TRBJ2-3	CATSSLPGQASTDTQYF	TGTGCCACCAGCAGCCTACCCGGACAGGCTAGCACAGATACGCAGTATTTT
TRBV6-6	-	few	TRBJ2-1	CASNMQGNEQFF	TGTGCCAGCAATATGCAGGGGAATGAGCAGTTCTTC
TRBV20-1	-	-	TRBJ1-1	CSARDSGNTEAFF	TGCAGTGCTAGAGATTCAGGGAACACTGAAGCTTTCTTT
TRBV5-6	-	-	TRBJ2-7	CASSLGQVYEQYF	TGTGCCAGCAGCTTGGGCCAGGTCTACGAGCAGTACTTC
TRBV7-2	-	-	TRBJ2-5	CASSRFSETQYF	TGTGCCAGCAGCCGGTTCTCAGAGACCCAGTACTTC
TRBV5-1	TRBD2	-	TRBJ2-7	CASSWGTSGFYEQYF	TGCGCCAGCAGCTGGGGGACTAGCGGCTTCTACGAGCAGTACTTC
TRBV12-3/TRBV12-4	-	-	TRBJ2-3	CASSFSPLTGLATDTQYF	TGTGCCAGCAGTTTCTCGCCCCTTACAGGGCTGGCAACAGATACGCAGTATTTT
TRBV29-1	-	-	TRBJ1-2	CSVTANYGYTF	TGCAGCGTCACAGCTAACTATGGCTACACTTTC
TRBV10-3	-	-	TRBJ2-3	CAISESMQQSTDTQYF	TGTGCCATCAGTGAGTCGATGCAGCAGAGCACAGATACGCAGTATTTT
TRBV20-1	-	-	TRBJ2-7	CSAREPISSYEQYF	TGCAGTGCTAGAGAGCCTATTAGCTCCTACGAGCAGTACTTC
TRBV20-1	TRBD1	few	TRBJ2-2	CSARTGGTGELFF	TGCAGTGCTCGGACAGGGGGTACCGGGGAGCTGTTTTTT
TRBV6-1	-	many	TRBJ2-3	CASSEGNPTDTQYF	TGTGCCAGCAGTGAAGGAAATCCCACAGATACGCAGTATTTT
TRBV10-3	TRBD2	-	TRBJ2-1	CATRLAGGSGNEQFF	TGTGCCACACGACTAGCGGGAGGATCAGGGAATGAGCAGTTCTTC
TRBV7-9	-	-	TRBJ2-7	CASSHAGATYEQYF	TGTGCCAGCAGCCATGCAGGGGCTACCTACGAGCAGTACTTC
TRBV7-8	-	few	TRBJ2-3	CASTKTANVDTQYF	TGTGCCAGCACCAAGACAGCCAACGTGGATACGCAGTATTTT
TRBV5-1	-	few	TRBJ1-6	CASSFAGANLHF	TGCGCCAGCAGCTTTGCCGGGGCAAACCTCCACTTT